What follows are 30 T cell receptor beta chains derived from one specimen sequenced in a study of PD-1 blockade in classical Hodgkin lymphoma. Time point reported: cycle 4 day 1 (C4D1), after 6 weeks of nivolumab. All patients relapsed after autologous stem cell transplantation, and brentuximab vedotin exposure varied. The study isolated CD8+ T cells from thawed PBMCs by magnetic negative selection. Measured with immunoSEQ multiplex PCR; TCRdb has only the in-frame clones, and not every one. In the table there are about 7,300 clones, about three quarters of which are singletons. The source was CD8+ T cells from blood, collected before the fourth cycle of nivolumab. Receptors originate from a human donor with classical Hodgkin lymphoma.

The chain carries TRBV5-6 and TRBJ2-7; no clear D gene. Trimming took 4 bases from V and 7 from J, leaving 15 bases between them. The length of the CDR3 is 13 residues. Germline loops: CDR1 SGHDT, CDR2 YYEEEE. The CDR3 nucleotides are TGTGCCAGCAGCCTAGGTGGGCGGCGAGAGCAGTACTTC. The encoded protein is CASSLGGRREQYF. The whole variable domain, remainder taken from reference TRBV5-6 and TRBJ2-7, is DAGVTQSPTHLIKTRGQQVTLRCSPKSGHDTVSWYQQALGQGPQFIFQYYEEEERQRGNFPDRFSGHQFPNYSSELNVNALLLGDSALYLCASSLGGRREQYFGPGTRLTVT.

V and J are TRBV9 and TRBJ2-2; weak D call: TRBD2 (6 bases). Trimming took off 2 bases at V and 1 base at J, with 6 bases between the two ends. The CDR3 spans 14 residues. CDR1 SGDLS and CDR2 YYNGEE come from the germline V gene. This CDR3 reads CASSVGRNTGELFF. The CDR3, as DNA: TGTGCCAGCAGCGTCGGGAGGAACACCGGGGAGCTGTTTTTT.

The V gene is TRBV2, the J gene TRBJ2-5; D may correspond to TRBD1 or TRBD2 (7 bases each). CDR1 and CDR2 (germline): SNHLY, FYNNEI. This CDR3 region has 16 residues. V lost 8 bases and J lost 4, with 23 bases in between. CDR3 coding DNA: TGTGCCAGCGGACACAGCGGGGAAAGGACAGGAGAGACCCAGTACTTC. It encodes CASGHSGERTGETQYF.

V and J are TRBV7-9 and TRBJ2-1; a possible D gene is TRBD1 (6 bases). CDR3 size: 11 residues. Germline V gene sequence: CDR1 SEHNR, CDR2 FQNEAQ (reference sequence). V was clipped by 8 bases and J by 15 bases, with 17 bases between them. The CDR3: CASPRAGALFF. DNA for the CDR3: TGTGCCAGCCCAAGGGCAGGGGCCCTGTTCTTC.

The J gene is TRBJ2-3, the V gene TRBV5-6, with 7 positions matching TRBD2. Looked up from germline, CDR1 is SGHDT and CDR2 is YYEEEE. This CDR3 spans 16 amino acids. J lost 2 bases, V lost 0 bases, and 6 bases had no gene match. CDR3 protein: CASSLGVSGNTDTQYF. In DNA form, the CDR3 reads TGTGCCAGCAGCTTGGGTGTGAGCGGGAACACAGATACGCAGTATTTT.

This chain connects TRBV13 to TRBJ2-7; 13 nucleotides line up with TRBD2. V shed 5 bases and J 4 bases; nucleotides not matched to a gene: 5. Germline CDR1 and CDR2: PRHDT and FYEKMQ (reference sequence). The CDR3 has 15 residues. CDR3 sequence (DNA): TGTGCCAGCAGCCTCGAGGGACTAGCGGGGTACGAGCAGTACTTC. Protein sequence: CASSLEGLAGYEQYF.

Worth noting for this clone: A junction boundary mismatches the germline segment, possibly from a read error. The chain links TRBV29-1 to TRBJ2-7; TRBD2 matches 7 bases. This CDR3 region has 13 residues. Germline values: CDR1 SQVTM, CDR2 ANQGSEA. CDR3 sequence: CSVAGGLSHEQYF. CDR3 nucleotides: TGCAGCGTTGCGGGGGGTCTCTCCCACGAGCAGTACTTC.

The V call is TRBV13, the J call TRBJ2-3; no clear D. From germline, CDR1 is PRHDT and CDR2 FYEKMQ (reference sequence). V was clipped by 2 bases and J by 2 bases, with 2 bases between them. This CDR3 is built from 12 residues. CDR3 sequence (DNA): TGTGCCAGCAGCTTATCCACAGATACGCAGTATTTT. Translation: CASSLSTDTQYF. The whole variable domain, filled in from reference TRBV13 and TRBJ2-3, reads AAGVIQSPRHLIKEKRETATLKCYPIPRHDTVYWYQQGPGQDPQFLISFYEKMQSDKGSIPDRFSAQQFSDYHSELNMSSLELGDSALYFCASSLSTDTQYFGPGTRLTVL.

V usage is TRBV11-2 and J usage is TRBJ2-5; D may be TRBD1 or TRBD2 (5 bases each). The assigned J gene may be wrong: the sequence end matches TRBJ2-7 better. This CDR3 region has 13 residues. CDR1 and CDR2 (germline): SGHAT, FQNNGV. This chain's CDR3 is CASSFGTSYEQYF. The CDR3 DNA sequence: TGTGCCAGCAGCTTCGGGACCTCCTACGAGCAGTACTTC.

Turning to this clone: A junction boundary mismatches the germline segment, possibly from a read error. The J gene is TRBJ1-1, the V gene TRBV19, with D perhaps TRBD1 (5 bases). This CDR3 is built from 14 residues. CDR1 LNHDA and CDR2 SQIVND come from the germline V gene (reference sequence). In nucleotides, the CDR3 is TGTGCCAGTACTCCGGGACTCGCACACACAGAAGCTTTCTTT. Protein sequence: CASTPGLAHTEAFF. Combining the CDR3 with reference TRBV19 and TRBJ1-1 gives the whole variable domain DGGITQSPKYLFRKEGQNVTLSCEQNLNHDAMYWYRQDPGQGLRLIYYSQIVNDFQKGDIAEGYSVSREKKESFPLTVTSAQKNPTAFYLCASTPGLAHTEAFFGQGTRLTVV.

The J gene is TRBJ1-1, the V gene TRBV6-1, with D unclear. CDR1 is MNHNS, CDR2 SASEGT, per germline. The length of the CDR3 is 13 residues. The V end was cut by 6 bases, the J end by 0 bases, with 8 bases between. The CDR3 DNA is TGTGCCAGCAGCCCATCGTTGAACACTGAAGCTTTCTTT. It codes for CASSPSLNTEAFF.

In its sample, this clone ranks as large. The V call is TRBV4-3, the J call TRBJ2-7; 10 bases match TRBD1. The CDR3 contains 15 residues. The germline CDR1 and CDR2 sequences are LGHNA and YSLEER. Trimming removed 0 bases from V and 3 bases from J; junction bases left unmatched: 2. This CDR3 reads CASSQDGQGDYEQYF. The CDR3 DNA is TGCGCCAGCAGCCAAGATGGACAGGGGGACTACGAGCAGTACTTC.

This clone was recorded once. This sequence joins TRBV5-8 and TRBJ2-6; D remains unclear. Germline CDR1 and CDR2: SGHTS and YDEGEE. This CDR3 has 15 amino acids. Trimming shortened V by 2 bases and J by 1 base, and 7 bases separated the two germline ends. The CDR3 here is CASSLQYSGANVLTF. CDR3 DNA: TGTGCCAGCAGCTTACAGTATTCTGGGGCCAACGTCCTGACTTTC.

The chain has TRBV7-9 and TRBJ2-3; TRBD1 matches 7 bases. Germline CDR1 is SEHNR and CDR2 is FQNEAQ (reference sequence). V was clipped by 6 bases and J by 0 bases; unmatched bases: 9. The CDR3 totals 16 residues. The CDR3 is CASSFTGDTSTDTQYF. Here the CDR3 DNA reads TGTGCCAGCAGTTTTACAGGGGATACTAGCACAGATACGCAGTATTTT.

V and J are TRBV19 and TRBJ1-1; D gene uncertain. Germline CDR1 reads LNHDA; CDR2 reads SQIVND (reference sequence). The CDR3 consists of 14 residues. Trimming cost V 5 bases and J 0 bases, with 10 bases left between them. CDR3 in DNA: TGTGCCAGTAGTGGGCATGTCATGAACACTGAAGCTTTCTTT. Amino acid sequence: CASSGHVMNTEAFF.

This chain uses TRBV4-2 with TRBJ2-7; D is unclear. V was cut by 0 bases and J by 0 bases, with 12 bases left in between. CDR3 size: 16 residues. The germline CDR1 and CDR2 sequences are LGHNA and YNFKEQ. In DNA, the CDR3 is TGTGCCAGCAGCCAAGATCGTAATTCCCTCTCCTACGAGCAGTACTTC. Translated: CASSQDRNSLSYEQYF.

V usage is TRBV29-1 and J usage is TRBJ2-1, with 11 bases identical to TRBD2. CDR3 size: 14 residues. The V segment lost 3 bases and the J segment 6 bases; nucleotides outside the gene matches: 4. Looked up from germline, CDR1 is SQVTM and CDR2 is ANQGSEA. CDR3 amino acids: CSVDKLAGVNEQFF. In nucleotides, the CDR3 is TGCAGCGTTGATAAACTAGCGGGAGTCAATGAGCAGTTCTTC.

The rearrangement links TRBV2 to TRBJ1-1, with no clear D. V lost 4 bases and J lost 3, with 15 bases in between. Looked up from germline, CDR1 is SNHLY and CDR2 is FYNNEI. The CDR3 contains 15 residues. The CDR3, as DNA: TGTGCCAGCAGTGCGAAATCCGGGCAATACACTGAAGCTTTCTTT. Protein product: CASSAKSGQYTEAFF.

V is TRBV6-5 and J is TRBJ1-1, with D unclear. Germline lookup yields CDR1 MNHEY and CDR2 SVGAGI. V gave up 3 bases and J gave up 3 bases, with 14 bases separating them. The CDR3 has 15 residues. CDR3 protein: CASSYSDWRYTEAFF. The CDR3, as DNA: TGTGCCAGCAGTTATAGTGACTGGAGGTACACTGAAGCTTTCTTT.

This chain links TRBV27 with TRBJ1-5; unclear D gene. V lost 5 bases to trimming and J lost 0 bases, with 14 bases between them. The V gene's germline CDR1 is MNHEY and CDR2 SMNVEV (reference sequence). The CDR3 has 16 residues. CDR3 in DNA: TGTGCCAGCAGTCTAGGGCCATATTATAGCAATCAGCCCCAGCATTTT. It specifies CASSLGPYYSNQPQHF.

This clone was seen a few times. The rearrangement links TRBV7-6 to TRBJ1-5, with TRBD1 matching over 11 bases. The CDR3 is made up of 15 amino acids. With V trimmed by 1 base and J by 6 bases, 2 bases remained unmatched. The germline V gene has CDR1 SGHVS and CDR2 FNYEAQ. In DNA, the CDR3 is TGTGCCAGCAGCTTAGGGACAGGGGGCCGTCAGCCCCAGCATTTT. It yields the protein CASSLGTGGRQPQHF.

The chain employs TRBV7-9 and TRBJ2-7; D unresolved. Germline-derived CDR1 and CDR2 are SEHNR and FQNEAQ (reference sequence). CDR3 length: 15 amino acids. Trimming stripped 2 bases from V and 0 bases from J, with 11 bases between. The CDR3 here is CASSLSTVSSYEQYF. The CDR3 DNA is TGTGCCAGCAGCTTATCCACAGTGAGCTCCTACGAGCAGTACTTC.

By share, this clone ranks as large. This chain joins TRBV5-6 and TRBJ1-1, with no clear D. In germline, CDR1 is SGHDT, CDR2 YYEEEE. This CDR3 contains 13 residues. V was clipped by 4 bases and J by 1 base, with 8 bases between them. The CDR3 reads CASSADTNTEAFF. The CDR3 coding sequence is TGTGCCAGCAGCGCCGACACGAACACTGAAGCTTTCTTT.

The table lists this clone with a few counts. This sequence joins TRBV7-2 and TRBJ1-5, with D possibly being TRBD1 (6 bases). Germline CDR1 and CDR2: SGHTA and FQGNSA. Trimming left V 0 bases short and J 4 bases short, with 13 bases between. The CDR3 runs 16 residues. The CDR3 DNA reads TGTGCCAGCAGCTTAGCCTTGGGGGGGGCTAATCAGCCCCAGCATTTT. This translates into CASSLALGGANQPQHF.

The rearrangement uses TRBV7-3 and TRBJ2-7; 8 bases align to TRBD1. Per germline, CDR1 SGHTA and CDR2 FQGTGA. V was clipped by 2 bases and J by 5 bases; unmatched bases: 5. The CDR3 extends over 14 amino acids. In DNA form, the CDR3 reads TGTGCCAGCAGCTTAGGATCGACAGGGGACGAGCAGTACTTC. Its translation: CASSLGSTGDEQYF.

The CDR3 sequence is CASSGEGPYPYQETQYF. The DNA for the CDR3 is TGTGCCAGCAGTGGAGAGGGACCCTACCCGTACCAAGAGACCCAGTACTTC. The V gene is TRBV2, the J gene TRBJ2-5; the D gene could be TRBD1 or TRBD2 (5 bases each). The V and J ends lost 4 bases and 0 bases respectively, with 18 bases between them. The germline V gene has CDR1 SNHLY and CDR2 FYNNEI. This CDR3 has 17 amino acids.

The rearrangement links TRBV25-1 to TRBJ2-3; a possible D gene is TRBD2 (5 bases). The CDR3 runs 12 residues. CDR1 MGHDK and CDR2 SYGVNS come from the germline V gene. V was shortened by 1 base and J by 8 bases, with 7 bases between the two germline ends. The CDR3 loop is CASSELGSTQYF. As DNA, the CDR3 is TGTGCCAGCAGTGAATTGGGGAGTACGCAGTATTTT.

The rearrangement joins TRBV20-1 to TRBJ2-1, with D tentatively TRBD2 (5 bases). The CDR3 runs to 11 residues. The germline V gene encodes CDR1 DFQATT and CDR2 SNEGSKA (reference sequence). Deletions cut 1 base from V and 10 bases from J, with 8 bases between. CDR3 in amino acids: CSARGGFEQFF. The CDR3 region has the DNA TGCAGTGCTAGAGGCGGGTTCGAGCAGTTCTTC.

The rearrangement joins TRBV19 to TRBJ2-3, with D unresolved. Trimming cost V 5 bases and J 4 bases, with 13 bases left between them. The CDR3 sequence is 14 residues long. CDR1 is LNHDA, CDR2 SQIVND, per germline (reference sequence). In DNA form, the CDR3 reads TGTGCCAGTAGTCTCGTAGGCGAGGCAGATACGCAGTATTTT. The encoded protein is CASSLVGEADTQYF.

The J gene is TRBJ2-4, the V gene TRBV7-9; possible D gene TRBD1, 6 bases. The germline V gene has CDR1 SEHNR and CDR2 FQNEAQ (reference sequence). The CDR3 totals 18 residues. The V and J ends lost 5 bases and 0 bases respectively, with 20 bases between them. The DNA of the CDR3 is TGTGCCAGCAGCCCACCCTACAGGGCCCTGGGAGCCAAAAACATTCAGTACTTC. Residues: CASSPPYRALGAKNIQYF. The whole variable domain, remainder taken from reference TRBV7-9 and TRBJ2-4, is DTGVSQNPRHKITKRGQNVTFRCDPISEHNRLYWYRQTLGQGPEFLTYFQNEAQLEKSRLLSDRFSAERPKGSFSTLEIQRTEQGDSAMYLCASSPPYRALGAKNIQYFGAGTRLSVL.